These 3 T cell receptor beta chains were sequenced from one sample in a study of post-analysis software for immune sequencing data. Included in the TCR beta cDNA libraries were unique molecular identifiers. TCRdb fed the PCR reads into MiXCR, producing one record per CDR3 protein. Of approximately 690,000 distinct CDR3 sequences in the sample, around 64% are singletons; the top ten hold 11%. Study-level points and caveats: Five or six TRBV segments, TRBV5-6, TRBV5-1 and TRBV20-1 among them, were found more frequent in patients than controls.

No antigen has been assigned to these receptors. Sequencing used blood. These receptors all stem from a girl aged 2-10 years with multiple sclerosis.

J is TRBJ2-2 and V is TRBV12-3 or TRBV12-4; 11 nucleotides agree with TRBD2. The CDR3 extends over 17 amino acids. Losses at the gene ends were 2 bases for V and 5 bases for J; bases not matched to a gene: 7. In nucleotides, the CDR3 is TGTGCCAGCAGTTTACTCCTTAGCGGGGGGGCAACCGGGGAGCTGTTTTTT. Its translation: CASSLLLSGGATGELFF.

CDR3 coding DNA: TGCAGCGTAAAAACTAGCGGGTACTACAATGAGCAGTTCTTC. As protein: CSVKTSGYYNEQFF. The chain recombines TRBV29-1 with TRBJ2-1, with 9 bases aligning to TRBD2. V shed 6 bases, J shed 3 bases, and the junction held 6 bases outside the gene matches. The germline gives CDR1 SQVTM, CDR2 ANQGSEA. CDR3 size: 14 residues.

This clonotype was recorded once. The gene calls are TRBV11-2 and TRBJ2-4, with 8 bases identical to TRBD2. V gave up 6 bases and J gave up 7 bases; unmatched junction bases: 14. The CDR3 extends over 16 amino acids. From germline, CDR1 is SGHAT and CDR2 FQNNGV. The CDR3 here is CASSSQTSGGSNIQYF. The CDR3, as DNA: TGTGCCAGCAGTTCTCAAACTAGCGGTGGTTCGAACATTCAGTACTTC. Variable domain in full (rest from reference TRBV11-2 and TRBJ2-4): EAGVAQSPRYKIIEKRQSVAFWCNPISGHATLYWYQQILGQGPKLLIQFQNNGVVDDSQLPKDRFSAERLKGVDSTLKIQPAKLEDSAVYLCASSSQTSGGSNIQYFGAGTRLSVL.